A selection of T cell receptor beta chains follows, all from one sample in a study of monozygotic twins with inflammatory bowel disease. Using the 5' RACE reads, TCRdb records one entry per CDR3 protein without DNA. This sample's table has 140,000 to 150,000 distinct CDR3 sequences. The sequenced sample consisted of blood. The receptors here all came from a human donor with ulcerative colitis or Crohn's disease, or a healthy co-twin of an affected twin (not recorded which). Both conserved end residues are part of each CDR3. Fields, in order: CDR3 length, V gene, J gene, CDR3 protein.

15,TRBV7-2,TRBJ2-5,CASSLKLAGGETQYF
15,TRBV7-9,TRBJ2-7,CASSLLAGFSYEQYF
15,TRBV28,TRBJ1-6,CASSFPGQRNSPLHF
15,TRBV5-4,TRBJ2-3,CASSFPSGSTDTQYF
12,TRBV20-1,TRBJ2-3,CSARPSTDTQYF
13,TRBV20-1,TRBJ2-7,CSAEKTILYEQYF
14,TRBV6-5,TRBJ1-6,CASSLTGTNSPLHF
18,TRBV20-1,TRBJ2-3,CSARVRLAGGPGTDTQYF
15,TRBV9,TRBJ1-6,CASSRMGGQNSPLHF
17,TRBV5-1,TRBJ2-7,CASSLANTGQGVGEQYF
16,TRBV24-1,TRBJ2-5,CATSGLAGGSQETQYF
14,TRBV20-1,TRBJ2-3,CSARPSGPRDTQYF
13,TRBV6-5,TRBJ2-1,CASTGQGGAEQFF
13,TRBV20-1,TRBJ1-5,CSFPGRSNQPQHF
13,TRBV19,TRBJ1-1,CASSLTLDTEAFF
14,TRBV10-3,TRBJ2-7,CAISENRVTYEQYF
16,TRBV7-9,TRBJ2-3,CASIKNGGTSTDTQYF
15,TRBV5-1,TRBJ2-5,CASSLGLAGWETQYF
14,TRBV19,TRBJ1-5,CASTGTGGNQPQHF
14,TRBV20-1,TRBJ1-4,CSASSGWRDEKLFF
16,TRBV5-6,TRBJ1-3,CASSLPQRTVGNTIYF
13,TRBV29-1,TRBJ1-2,CSVEWGINYGYTF
16,TRBV20-1,TRBJ2-2,CTPGTLGGGNTGELFF
15,TRBV3-1,TRBJ1-2,CASSQGTGGNYGYTF
15,TRBV30,TRBJ2-5,CAWSVSSLYQETQYF
15,TRBV5-1,TRBJ1-1,CASSLSGGVNTEAFF
17,TRBV7-6,TRBJ2-5,CASSLGSSGQGGETQYF
14,TRBV5-1,TRBJ1-5,CASSLEGGPQPQHF
16,TRBV4-1,TRBJ1-1,CASSQDTVGVNTEAFF
15,TRBV5-4,TRBJ1-1,CASSLGAGGGTEAFF
13,TRBV2,TRBJ2-7,CASSEEDSYEQYF
15,TRBV10-3,TRBJ2-7,CAISESPGEAYEQYF
14,TRBV5-1,TRBJ2-3,CASSSLAGGDTQYF
13,TRBV7-9,TRBJ2-5,CASSSTGGETQYF
14,TRBV20-1,TRBJ2-2,CSARGAAGTGELFF
15,TRBV5-1,TRBJ2-7,CASSPGLGLAYEQYF
12,TRBV15,TRBJ2-1,CATRSLYNEQFF
14,TRBV6-1,TRBJ2-1,CASSTREWYNEQFF
15,TRBV21-1,TRBJ2-2,CASSGQGRITGELFF
15,TRBV24-1,TRBJ1-3,CATVRMWGSGNTIYF
15,TRBV7-3,TRBJ2-3,CASSQTSSSTDTQYF
15,TRBV2,TRBJ1-5,CASSPGTGGIQPQHF
15,TRBV20-1,TRBJ1-6,CSASRGRGWNSPLHF
11,TRBV2,TRBJ2-7,CASSDQGEQYF
16,TRBV29-1,TRBJ2-3,CSVEDQPPRGTDTQYF
16,TRBV3-1,TRBJ2-7,CASSPTPGQGKDEQYF
16,TRBV5-1,TRBJ2-1,CASSLGGLLGNNEQFF
11,TRBV2,TRBJ2-7,CASRLTYEQYF
17,TRBV7-7,TRBJ2-2,CASSLGLAGVSTGELFF
14,TRBV29-1,TRBJ2-3,CSVAIGGSTDTQYF
15,TRBV6-5,TRBJ1-1,CASSYRLALNTEAFF
15,TRBV4-2,TRBJ2-7,CASSQEGLAGDEQYF
18,TRBV9,TRBJ2-1,CASSVEVLGTSGYNEQFF
15,TRBV24-1,TRBJ2-1,CATSVIGGATNEQFF
17,TRBV5-1,TRBJ1-1,CASSLTATGRPGSPAFF
14,TRBV5-1,TRBJ1-1,CASSLEQGNTEAFF
11,TRBV24-1,TRBJ2-1,CATSDSYKQFF
14,TRBV4-2,TRBJ1-5,CASSQEIRNEPQHF
17,TRBV11-2,TRBJ2-1,CASSSHILGRPYNEQFF